This passage covers 31 T cell receptor beta chains from one sample sequenced in a study of T cell repertoires in ileal Crohn's disease. The table came from immunoSEQ multiplex PCR; TCRdb's copy has only in-frame clones and leaves some out. The profile shows around 15,000 clones, 72% of them singletons. The sequenced sample consisted of ileal tissue. The source is an adult with Crohn's disease.

The genes are TRBV6-1 and TRBJ1-4; 7 bases map to TRBD1. The CDR3 runs 16 residues. With 1 base clipped from V and 8 bases from J, the junction kept 10 bases outside the gene matches. Germline V CDR1 and CDR2: MNHNS, SASEGT. In DNA form, the CDR3 reads TGTGCCAGCAGTGAAGGCGTCGCACAGGGGTGGGAAAAACTGTTTTTT. Translating it yields CASSEGVAQGWEKLFF.

This clone was detected only a few times. The chain is built from TRBV2 and TRBJ2-2, with a tentative D call TRBD1 (5 bases). The V gene's germline CDR1 is SNHLY and CDR2 FYNNEI. The CDR3 runs 16 residues. Trimming took off 3 bases at V and 6 bases at J, with 17 bases between the two ends. The CDR3 DNA follows: TGTGCCAGCAGTGATTCGGCAGGGAAGGGGCCCGGGGAGCTGTTTTTT. This gives the protein CASSDSAGKGPGELFF.

V is TRBV2 and J is TRBJ2-1; 7 nucleotides align to TRBD2. Per germline, CDR1 SNHLY and CDR2 FYNNEI. The CDR3 contains 14 residues. V lost 4 bases and J lost 0; bases outside the gene matches: 0. The CDR3 region is CASSGTSSYNEQFF. The CDR3 coding sequence is TGTGCCAGCAGTGGGACTAGCTCCTACAATGAGCAGTTCTTC.

The chain is built from TRBV30 and TRBJ1-1, with D uncertain. The V gene lost 1 base and the J gene lost 6 bases, with 6 bases spanning the gap. The germline V gene has CDR1 GTSNPN and CDR2 SVGIG (reference sequence). The CDR3 contains 11 residues. The CDR3 reads CAWSAPAEAFF. In nucleotides, the CDR3 is TGTGCCTGGAGTGCCCCAGCTGAAGCTTTCTTT.

The chain couples TRBV5-1 to TRBJ2-7; 11 bases are shared with TRBD1. The CDR3 has 15 amino acids. The germline CDR1 and CDR2 sequences are SGHRS and YFSETQ. V shed 4 bases and J 6 bases; nucleotides not matched to a gene: 9. CDR3 loop: CASSREGQGAREQYF. CDR3 in DNA: TGCGCCAGCAGCCGAGAAGGACAGGGGGCTCGCGAGCAGTACTTC.

The V gene is TRBV10-3, the J gene TRBJ2-2; no clear D. The CDR3 extends over 15 amino acids. Trimming removed 4 bases at V and 6 bases at J, with 15 bases between. Germline V gene sequence: CDR1 ENHRY, CDR2 SYGVKD. CDR3 sequence: CAISGDRGWAGELFF. In DNA, the CDR3 is TGTGCCATCAGTGGAGACCGCGGATGGGCCGGGGAGCTGTTTTTT.

The chain recombines TRBV29-1 with TRBJ2-5; 12 positions match TRBD1. V lost 7 bases, J lost 3 bases, and 6 bases stayed unmatched. The CDR3 has 14 amino acids. Germline values: CDR1 SQVTM, CDR2 ANQGSEA. The CDR3, as DNA: TGCAGCGCAGGGGACAGGGGGCGAGAAGAGACCCAGTACTTC. Protein: CSAGDRGREETQYF.

This rearrangement joins TRBV29-1 to TRBJ2-2; possibly TRBD2 for D (6 bases). The V gene's germline CDR1 is SQVTM and CDR2 ANQGSEA. CDR3 length: 14 amino acids. V was clipped by 1 base and J by 0 bases, with 6 bases between them. The CDR3 DNA is TGCAGCGTTGAAGCGGGAGCGAACACCGGGGAGCTGTTTTTT. It encodes CSVEAGANTGELFF.

The chain couples TRBV19 to TRBJ2-4; no clear D. The germline gives CDR1 LNHDA, CDR2 SQIVND (reference sequence). This CDR3 comprises 14 residues. The V and J ends lost 4 bases and 3 bases respectively, with 10 bases between them. The CDR3 DNA sequence: TGTGCCAGTAGTAACCCCGGAGTCAAAAACATTCAGTACTTC. It yields the protein CASSNPGVKNIQYF.

This chain joins TRBV2 and TRBJ1-1; TRBD1 is a possible D gene (5 bases). V was cut by 10 bases and J by 0 bases, with 12 bases left in between. This CDR3 is built from 13 residues. Germline V lookup: CDR1 SNHLY, CDR2 FYNNEI. CDR3 amino acids: CATQKTVNTEAFF. The CDR3 coding sequence is TGTGCCACTCAAAAGACAGTGAACACTGAAGCTTTCTTT.

The genes are TRBV2 and TRBJ1-1, with D possibly being TRBD1 (6 bases). Germline V lookup: CDR1 SNHLY, CDR2 FYNNEI. The CDR3 extends over 13 amino acids. The ends were cut back, 8 bases at V and 1 base at J, with 11 bases in the middle. In nucleotides, the CDR3 is TGTGCCAGCGGTAAACAGGGGAACACTGAAGCTTTCTTT. As protein: CASGKQGNTEAFF.

This clone was counted a few times. The chain carries TRBV4-2 and TRBJ2-3; TRBD2 agrees at 7 bases. With 1 base clipped from V and 1 base from J, the junction kept 5 bases outside the gene matches. CDR3 length: 16 amino acids. Per germline, CDR1 LGHNA and CDR2 YNFKEQ. In nucleotides, the CDR3 is TGTGCCAGCAGCCAAGGTGTTGCGGGGGGCACAGATACGCAGTATTTT. Its protein is CASSQGVAGGTDTQYF.

The chain uses TRBV11-3 and TRBJ2-3, with D unclear. Trimming took 0 bases from V and 0 from J, leaving 4 bases between them. In germline, CDR1 is SGHNT, CDR2 YENEEA. CDR3 size: 14 residues. The CDR3 sequence is CASSLESSTDTQYF. CDR3 coding DNA: TGTGCCAGCAGCTTAGAATCTAGCACAGATACGCAGTATTTT.

This chain connects TRBV10-1 to TRBJ1-1; D possibly corresponds to TRBD1 (6 bases). This CDR3 contains 13 residues. The ends were cut back, 4 bases at V and 5 bases at J, with 11 bases in the middle. CDR1 is WNHNN, CDR2 SYGVQD, per germline (reference sequence). CDR3 sequence reads: CASSVSGETEAFF. CDR3 in DNA: TGCGCCAGCAGTGTTTCAGGGGAAACTGAAGCTTTCTTT.

This clone was seen just once. This chain's CDR3 is CASSGATNTGELFF. CDR3 nucleotide sequence: TGTGCCAGCTCGGGAGCGACGAACACCGGGGAGCTGTTTTTT. The rearrangement uses TRBV18 and TRBJ2-2; a possible D gene is TRBD2 (5 bases). Germline-derived CDR1 and CDR2 are KGHSH and LQKENI. V lost 6 bases and J 0 bases, leaving 8 bases between the germline ends. The CDR3 spans 14 residues. The full variable domain, rest sourced from reference TRBV18 and TRBJ2-2, is NAGVMQNPRHLVRRRGQEARLRCSPMKGHSHVYWYRQLPEEGLKFMVYLQKENIIDESGMPKERFSAEFPKEGPSILRIQQVVRGDSAAYFCASSGATNTGELFFGEGSRLTVL.

The table lists this clone with a few counts. This chain links TRBV7-9 with TRBJ2-1; TRBD2 agrees at 8 bases. Looked up from germline, CDR1 is SEHNR and CDR2 is FQNEAQ (reference sequence). The CDR3 contains 16 residues. The ends lost 3 bases at V and 7 bases at J; junction bases unmatched: 11. The chain's CDR3 is CASSLGGLAGTNEQFF. Here the CDR3 DNA reads TGTGCCAGCAGCTTGGGGGGGCTAGCGGGTACAAATGAGCAGTTCTTC.

This chain uses TRBV7-6 with TRBJ2-1, with 11 nucleotides matching TRBD2. The V segment lost 5 bases and the J segment 8 bases; nucleotides outside the gene matches: 8. This CDR3 has 15 residues. Per the germline V gene, CDR1 is SGHVS and CDR2 is FNYEAQ. CDR3 amino acids: CASSPLAGGPHEQFF. The DNA of the CDR3 is TGTGCCAGCAGCCCTTTAGCGGGAGGGCCCCATGAGCAGTTCTTC. Based on the CDR3 plus reference TRBV7-6 and TRBJ2-1, the full variable domain is GAGVSQSPRYKVTKRGQDVALRCDPISGHVSLYWYRQALGQGPEFLTYFNYEAQQDKSGLPNDRFSAERPEGSISTLTIQRTEQRDSAMYRCASSPLAGGPHEQFFGPGTRLTVL.

This chain joins TRBV5-4 and TRBJ1-2, with D unresolved. Trimming took off 4 bases at V and 0 bases at J, with 10 bases between the two ends. Germline CDR1 reads SGHNT; CDR2 reads YYREEE (reference sequence). The CDR3 sequence is 14 residues long. In nucleotides, the CDR3 is TGTGCCAGCAGCCGAGCGCAGACTAACTATGGCTACACCTTC. Its translation is CASSRAQTNYGYTF.

The chain uses TRBV11-2 and TRBJ2-1; D perhaps matches TRBD2 (6 bases). Trimming removed 7 bases from V and 8 bases from J, with 15 bases in between. In germline, CDR1 is SGHAT, CDR2 FQNNGV. The CDR3 extends over 13 amino acids. The CDR3 loop reads CASTGTSFHEQFF. The DNA of the CDR3 is TGTGCCAGCACCGGGACTTCCTTCCATGAGCAGTTCTTC.

The rearrangement uses TRBV28 and TRBJ2-7, with 8 bases lining up with TRBD1. V lost 5 bases to trimming and J lost 7 bases; unmatched junction nucleotides: 10. This CDR3 region has 14 residues. CDR1 MDHEN and CDR2 SYDVKM come from the germline V gene. The CDR3 DNA reads TGTGCCAGCAGTAAAACAGGGGGACGAAAGGAGCAGTACTTC. Amino acid sequence: CASSKTGGRKEQYF.

V and J are TRBV29-1 and TRBJ2-1; tentative D call: TRBD2 (5 bases). This CDR3 spans 12 amino acids. Germline V CDR1 and CDR2: SQVTM, ANQGSEA. Trimming cost V 6 bases and J 7 bases, with 13 bases left between them. The chain's CDR3 is CSVPYGKNEQFF. DNA for the CDR3: TGCAGCGTCCCTTACGGGAAAAATGAGCAGTTCTTC.

V and J are TRBV5-1 and TRBJ2-3; 12 bases line up with TRBD2. This CDR3 spans 16 amino acids. Trimming removed 3 bases from V and 1 base from J; junction bases left unmatched: 3. CDR1 SGHRS and CDR2 YFSETQ come from the germline V gene. The CDR3 region has the DNA TGCGCCAGCAGCTCACTAGCGGGGGGCCGCACAGATACGCAGTATTTT. It translates to CASSSLAGGRTDTQYF.

The gene calls are TRBV7-9 and TRBJ1-2, with 11 bases matching TRBD1. CDR3 length: 15 residues. V lost 4 bases, J lost 4 bases, and 5 bases stayed unmatched. The V gene's germline CDR1 is SEHNR and CDR2 FQNEAQ (reference sequence). The CDR3 DNA sequence: TGTGCCAGCAGCTCGGACAGGGGGCGTTTCTATGGCTACACCTTC. It translates to CASSSDRGRFYGYTF.

This clone was detected once. The rearrangement joins TRBV7-2 to TRBJ2-5; no clear D. Trimming cost V 4 bases and J 2 bases, with 8 bases left between them. This CDR3 is built from 13 residues. Germline V gene data show CDR1 as SGHTA and CDR2 as FQGNSA. CDR3 DNA sequence: TGTGCCAGCAGCTCGGAGCTACAAGAGACCCAGTACTTC. It specifies CASSSELQETQYF.

Note on this clone: Different DNA sequences within this sample yield the same CDR3. The chain carries TRBV4-2 and TRBJ2-3; weak D call: TRBD2 (5 bases). V was pared by 0 bases and J by 0 bases, with 7 bases between. Germline V gene data show CDR1 as LGHNA and CDR2 as YNFKEQ. The CDR3 is 15 residues long. CDR3 sequence (DNA): TGTGCCAGCAGCCAAGAGACGGGGAGCACAGATACGCAGTATTTT. This sequence encodes CASSQETGSTDTQYF.

The chain joins TRBV10-1 to TRBJ2-5, with a possible D match to TRBD2 (6 bases). This CDR3 region has 15 residues. Germline V CDR1 and CDR2: WNHNN, SYGVQD (reference sequence). V dropped 2 bases and J dropped 1 base, with 11 bases sitting between them. For the CDR3, the DNA is TGCGCCAGCAGTGAGGGAGGGGTAGGCCAAGAGACCCAGTACTTC. Translated: CASSEGGVGQETQYF.

In its sample, this clone was seen a few times. The chain links TRBV18 to TRBJ1-2; TRBD1 aligns across 8 bases. V lost 3 bases to trimming and J lost 5 bases; unmatched junction nucleotides: 8. In germline, CDR1 is KGHSH, CDR2 LQKENI. This CDR3 region has 15 residues. The CDR3 loop is CASSPTTGEGYGYTF. The CDR3 region has the DNA TGTGCCAGCTCACCGACGACAGGGGAAGGGTATGGCTACACCTTC.

The chain recombines TRBV7-9 with TRBJ1-4; TRBD1 matches 9 bases. The CDR3 covers 15 residues. V dropped 5 bases and J dropped 7; count of bases not matched to a gene: 8. Germline V gives CDR1 SEHNR, CDR2 FQNEAQ (reference sequence). The CDR3, as DNA: TGTGCCAGCAGCCCCATGACAGGGGGGCGTGAAAAACTGTTTTTT. Protein: CASSPMTGGREKLFF.

This rearrangement joins TRBV6-5 to TRBJ1-5; maybe TRBD1 (5 bases). CDR1 is MNHEY and CDR2 is SVGAGI in the germline V gene. V was trimmed by 0 bases and J by 6 bases, leaving 9 bases between them. This CDR3 has 14 amino acids. The chain's CDR3 is CASSYSREGQPQHF. The CDR3 bases are TGTGCCAGCAGTTACTCCAGGGAGGGTCAGCCCCAGCATTTT.

The chain uses TRBV5-1 and TRBJ2-2; 12 bases are a match to TRBD1. Germline V gene data show CDR1 as SGHRS and CDR2 as YFSETQ. Trimming removed 4 bases from V and 0 bases from J; junction bases left unmatched: 16. CDR3 size: 21 residues. The CDR3 loop reads CASSPRRRDRGRDPNTGELFF. CDR3 coding DNA: TGCGCCAGCAGCCCTCGTCGCCGGGACAGGGGGCGCGATCCGAACACCGGGGAGCTGTTTTTT.

By sample share, this clone is medium-sized (0.01 to 0.1%). V and J are TRBV19 and TRBJ1-1, with a weak D call TRBD1 (6 bases). The CDR3 has 16 residues. Per germline, CDR1 LNHDA and CDR2 SQIVND (reference sequence). The V gene lost 6 bases and the J gene lost 3 bases, with 20 bases spanning the gap. The CDR3 coding sequence is TGTGCCAGTAGAACCAGGGGAAGGGTTGGGGACACTGAAGCTTTCTTT. Its protein product is CASRTRGRVGDTEAFF. The full variable domain, with the rest looked up from reference TRBV19 and TRBJ1-1, is DGGITQSPKYLFRKEGQNVTLSCEQNLNHDAMYWYRQDPGQGLRLIYYSQIVNDFQKGDIAEGYSVSREKKESFPLTVTSAQKNPTAFYLCASRTRGRVGDTEAFFGQGTRLTVV.